This passage covers 30 T cell receptor beta chains from one sample sequenced in a study of T cells after yellow fever vaccination. One entry per CDR3 protein, called by TCRdb with MiXCR from the 5' RACE reads. The table has about 350,000 distinct CDR3 sequences, approximately 8% seen once; the top ten hold around 17%. The sequences come from PBMCs, collected approximately 47 days after the first yellow fever vaccination. All receptors derive from a young man who received the YFV17D yellow fever vaccine.

This clonotype was counted a few times. V gene TRBV7-3 combines with J gene TRBJ1-6, with 9 nucleotides matching TRBD1. V trimming: 3 bases; J trimming: 9 bases; junction bases outside the gene matches: 6. Looked up from germline, CDR1 is SGHTA and CDR2 is FQGTGA. This CDR3 is built from 15 residues. CDR3 in amino acids: CASSLTGQGISPLHF. The CDR3 region has the DNA TGTGCCAGCAGCTTGACGGGACAGGGAATTTCACCCCTCCACTTT.

The chain is built from TRBV24-1 and TRBJ2-3, with D perhaps matching TRBD1 (5 bases). V lost 9 bases, J lost 3 bases, and 12 bases lay in between. Per germline, CDR1 KGHDR and CDR2 SFDVKD. The CDR3 sequence is 13 residues long. The CDR3: CATGAGWTDTQYF. The CDR3 nucleotides are TGTGCCACCGGGGCAGGGTGGACAGATACGCAGTATTTT.

This clonotype was observed many times. The chain has TRBV24-1 and TRBJ2-3; perhaps TRBD1 as D (5 bases). Between the trimmed V and J ends, which lost 4 bases and 4 bases, there was a span of 8 bases. The CDR3 loop spans 13 amino acids. Germline assignment: CDR1 KGHDR and CDR2 SFDVKD. The CDR3 nucleotides read TGTGCCACCAGTGAACAGGCTCCAGATACGCAGTATTTT. It translates to CATSEQAPDTQYF.

This clonotype showed up just a few times. The chain recombines TRBV5-5 with TRBJ2-7; 8 nucleotides match TRBD2. CDR3 length: 16 amino acids. V gave up 0 bases and J gave up 4 bases; unmatched junction bases: 9. Germline lookup yields CDR1 SGHKS and CDR2 YYEKEE (reference sequence). CDR3 in DNA: TGTGCCAGCAGCTTGGTCGGGCGGGGGGTAAGTTACGAGCAGTACGTC. As protein: CASSLVGRGVSYEQYV.

This clonotype showed up just a few times. The rearrangement joins TRBV7-9 to TRBJ1-1; TRBD1 aligns across 10 bases. From germline, CDR1 is SEHNR and CDR2 FQNEAQ (reference sequence). The CDR3 loop spans 16 amino acids. The trim removed 3 bases at V and 7 bases at J, leaving 11 bases unmatched. The chain's CDR3 is CASSFAGTGDPGEAFF. CDR3 DNA sequence: TGTGCCAGCAGCTTTGCCGGGACAGGGGATCCGGGTGAAGCTTTCTTT.

This rearrangement joins TRBV20-1 to TRBJ2-5, with TRBD2 matching 8 bases. The CDR3 extends over 13 amino acids. Germline assignment: CDR1 DFQATT and CDR2 SNEGSKA (reference sequence). The CDR3 here is CRVERGHQETQYF. The CDR3 nucleotides are TGCAGGGTGGAGCGGGGGCACCAAGAGACCCAGTACTTC.

The table lists this clonotype with a few counts. The chain joins TRBV9 to TRBJ2-1, with D unresolved. Germline CDR1 SGDLS, CDR2 YYNGEE. The CDR3 has 13 amino acids. Trimming left V 3 bases short and J 6 bases short, with 10 bases between. The CDR3 region is CASSGFIGNEQFF. In DNA form, the CDR3 reads TGTGCCAGCAGCGGTTTTATCGGCAATGAGCAGTTCTTC. Drawing the rest from reference TRBV9 and TRBJ2-1, the complete variable domain is DSGVTQTPKHLITATGQRVTLRCSPRSGDLSVYWYQQSLDQGLQFLIQYYNGEERAKGNILERFSAQQFPDLHSELNLSSLELGDSALYFCASSGFIGNEQFFGPGTRLTVL.

The chain combines TRBV6-2 or TRBV6-3 with TRBJ2-2; 7 bases match TRBD2. Germline values: CDR1 MNHEY, CDR2 SVGEGT. The CDR3 consists of 13 residues. Trimming at V came to 10 bases and at J to 3 bases, leaving 5 bases not matched to a gene. The CDR3: CATLRGDTGELFF. The CDR3 bases are TGTGCCACCCTACGGGGGGACACCGGGGAGCTGTTTTTT.

The table lists this clonotype with a few counts. The genes are TRBV5-1 and TRBJ1-6, with a weak D call TRBD1 (6 bases). The CDR3 is 15 amino acids. CDR1 SGHRS and CDR2 YFSETQ come from the germline V gene. Trimming took 0 bases from V and 4 from J, leaving 8 bases between them. DNA for the CDR3: TGCGCCAGCAGCTTGGCGGACAGTTATAATTCACCCCTCCACTTT. It yields the protein CASSLADSYNSPLHF.

The chain has TRBV6-5 and TRBJ2-5; TRBD2 agrees at 14 bases. CDR3 length: 17 amino acids. The V gene end was trimmed by 4 bases and the J gene end by 9 bases; junction bases not matched to a gene: 13. Germline CDR1 reads MNHEY; CDR2 reads SVGAGI. In DNA form, the CDR3 reads TGTGCCAGCAGTTCGGGGACTAGCGGGGGCCACCCGATTGCCCAGTACTTC. Translating gives CASSSGTSGGHPIAQYF.

There are a few counts of this clonotype. The chain employs TRBV7-2 and TRBJ2-1; tentatively, D is TRBD2 (6 bases). Trimming pared 3 bases from V and 3 bases from J, leaving 9 bases between. Germline V gives CDR1 SGHTA, CDR2 FQGNSA. This CDR3 contains 14 residues. The CDR3 DNA sequence: TGTGCCAGCAGCTTGCGGGGTAACTACAATGAGCAGTTCTTC. Its translation: CASSLRGNYNEQFF.

Only a few counts were recorded for this clonotype. The DNA of the CDR3 is TGTGCCAGCAGCTTGAGGGTAGCGGGGGGCCCCACATCAAACATTCAGTACTTC. This sequence encodes CASSLRVAGGPTSNIQYF. The chain has TRBV5-4 and TRBJ2-4, with 10 nucleotides matching TRBD2. Trimming cost V 1 base and J 6 bases; bases outside gene matches: 13. The CDR3 extends over 18 amino acids. The germline V gene encodes CDR1 SGHNT and CDR2 YYREEE (reference sequence). The whole variable domain, filled in from reference TRBV5-4 and TRBJ2-4, reads ETGVTQSPTHLIKTRGQQVTLRCSSQSGHNTVSWYQQALGQGPQFIFQYYREEENGRGNFPPRFSGLQFPNYSSELNVNALELDDSALYLCASSLRVAGGPTSNIQYFGAGTRLSVL.

This clonotype was detected a few times. The chain uses TRBV7-9 and TRBJ2-7, with D unclear. In germline, CDR1 is SEHNR, CDR2 FQNEAQ (reference sequence). Trimming removed 1 base at V and 7 bases at J, with 8 bases between. The CDR3 loop spans 12 amino acids. The CDR3, as DNA: TGTGCCAGCAGCTTAGTAGGGCAAGAGCAGTACGTC. Translating gives CASSLVGQEQYV.

This chain joins TRBV5-5 and TRBJ1-2; the D gene is possibly TRBD1 (6 bases). The CDR3 consists of 15 residues. Germline values: CDR1 SGHKS, CDR2 YYEKEE (reference sequence). The V and J ends lost 1 base and 4 bases respectively, with 14 bases between them. The CDR3: CASSLTPTGIYGYTF. The CDR3 nucleotides read TGTGCCAGCAGCTTGACCCCTACAGGGATCTATGGCTACACCTTC.

The V gene is TRBV20-1, the J gene TRBJ2-5, with 7 bases lining up with TRBD1. The germline gives CDR1 DFQATT, CDR2 SNEGSKA (reference sequence). Germline trimming cut 5 bases from V and 2 bases from J; bases unmatched to any gene: 11. This CDR3 spans 15 amino acids. The CDR3 DNA is TGCAGTGCTCCTCAGAGGTCAGGGGGACAAGAGACCCAGTACTTC. Amino acids: CSAPQRSGGQETQYF.

This chain connects TRBV7-9 to TRBJ1-6; D is undetermined. V was pared by 5 bases and J by 12 bases, with 17 bases between. Germline CDR1 and CDR2: SEHNR and FQNEAQ (reference sequence). The CDR3 runs to 14 residues. The CDR3 coding sequence is TGTGCCAGCAGCCCTAGTAGCTGGCGAGAACCCCTCCACTTT. The encoded protein is CASSPSSWREPLHF.

This chain links TRBV5-1 with TRBJ1-5; 8 bases are shared with TRBD1. The junction had 4 bases not matched to a gene; V was cut back by 4 bases and J by 7 bases. CDR3 size: 13 residues. Looked up from germline, CDR1 is SGHRS and CDR2 is YFSETQ. The CDR3 region is CASSPTGAQPQHF. CDR3 nucleotide sequence: TGCGCCAGCAGCCCGACAGGGGCGCAGCCCCAGCATTTT.

The V and J genes are TRBV12-3 or TRBV12-4 and TRBJ2-5; D ambiguous. Trimming cost V 7 bases and J 2 bases, with 14 bases left between them. The CDR3 extends over 14 amino acids. CDR3 sequence: CASTPRLAQETQYF. For the CDR3, the DNA is TGTGCCAGCACCCCACGGCTGGCGCAAGAGACCCAGTACTTC.

This clonotype has only a few counts. The chain uses TRBV18 and TRBJ1-2; weak D call: TRBD1 (6 bases). Germline CDR1 is KGHSH and CDR2 is LQKENI. The CDR3 loop spans 15 amino acids. V dropped 3 bases and J dropped 2 bases, with 13 bases sitting between them. CDR3 loop: CASSPRTEFNYGYTF. CDR3 bases: TGTGCCAGCTCACCCCGGACAGAGTTCAACTATGGCTACACCTTC.

This clonotype was detected only a few times. This rearrangement joins TRBV5-1 to TRBJ2-4; D is unclear. The germline V gene has CDR1 SGHRS and CDR2 YFSETQ. The germline V and J ends were trimmed by 0 bases and 0 bases, with 7 bases remaining between them. CDR3 length equals 15 residues. The CDR3 sequence is CASSLGNLAKNIQYF. In DNA, the CDR3 is TGCGCCAGCAGCTTGGGAAACCTAGCCAAAAACATTCAGTACTTC. Looking up the rest from reference TRBV5-1 and TRBJ2-4 gives the full variable domain: KAGVTQTPRYLIKTRGQQVTLSCSPISGHRSVSWYQQTPGQGLQFLFEYFSETQRNKGNFPGRFSGRQFSNSRSEMNVSTLELGDSALYLCASSLGNLAKNIQYFGAGTRLSVL.

In this sample, this clonotype turned up a few times. The V and J genes are TRBV14 and TRBJ2-3; TRBD2 matches 9 bases. Germline assignment: CDR1 SGHDN and CDR2 FVKESK. CDR3 length: 18 amino acids. Losses at the gene ends were 3 bases for V and 1 base for J; bases not matched to a gene: 11. CDR3 DNA sequence: TGTGCCAGCAGCCAGGAGACTAGCGGCTACGTCGGCACAGATACGCAGTATTTT. Translation: CASSQETSGYVGTDTQYF.

This clonotype was seen only a few times. The chain links TRBV19 to TRBJ2-1; 8 bases fit TRBD1. V was pared by 7 bases and J by 2 bases, with 4 bases of the junction left unmatched. This CDR3 has 14 amino acids. CDR1 is LNHDA, CDR2 SQIVND, per germline (reference sequence). CDR3 amino acids: CASTWTGTYNEQFF. The CDR3 coding sequence is TGTGCCAGTACTTGGACAGGGACCTACAATGAGCAGTTCTTC.

The chain recombines TRBV5-6 with TRBJ2-5, with unresolved D. Trimming shortened V by 2 bases and J by 2 bases, and 13 bases separated the two germline ends. This CDR3 is built from 15 residues. From germline, CDR1 is SGHDT and CDR2 YYEEEE. The chain's CDR3 is CASSFAPGVQETQYF. The CDR3 nucleotides are TGTGCCAGCAGCTTCGCCCCTGGAGTTCAAGAGACCCAGTACTTC. Variable domain in full (rest from reference TRBV5-6 and TRBJ2-5): DAGVTQSPTHLIKTRGQQVTLRCSPKSGHDTVSWYQQALGQGPQFIFQYYEEEERQRGNFPDRFSGHQFPNYSSELNVNALLLGDSALYLCASSFAPGVQETQYFGPGTRLLVL.

This chain connects TRBV5-1 to TRBJ1-5; 7 bases fit TRBD1. The ends lost 4 bases at V and 6 bases at J; junction bases unmatched: 7. This CDR3 contains 14 residues. Looked up from germline, CDR1 is SGHRS and CDR2 is YFSETQ. The CDR3 here is CASSVTGDAQPQHF. The CDR3 bases are TGCGCCAGCAGCGTTACAGGGGATGCTCAGCCCCAGCATTTT.

The chain joins TRBV12-3 or TRBV12-4 to TRBJ1-2; possibly TRBD1 for D (5 bases). The CDR3 contains 11 residues. V was pared by 5 bases and J by 9 bases, with 10 bases between. The CDR3 is CASSRGTSYTF. The CDR3 nucleotides read TGTGCCAGCAGTCGAGGGACTAGCTACACCTTC.

The chain is built from TRBV4-3 and TRBJ1-1; 7 bases match TRBD1. CDR3 length: 14 residues. Germline CDR1 is LGHNA and CDR2 is YSLEER. The ends lost 1 base at V and 6 bases at J; junction bases unmatched: 5. The CDR3 loop reads CASSQGQGRSEAFF. CDR3 nucleotide sequence: TGCGCCAGCAGCCAAGGACAGGGAAGGTCTGAAGCTTTCTTT.

This clonotype turned up a few times. The J gene is TRBJ1-1, the V gene TRBV4-1; the match to TRBD1 covers 11 bases. CDR1 is MGHRA, CDR2 YSYEKL, per germline. V lost 1 base, J lost 3 bases, and 4 bases stayed unmatched. CDR3 length: 16 amino acids. CDR3 DNA: TGCGCCAGCAGCCAAGTATCGGGACAGGGGGACACTGAAGCTTTCTTT. The encoded protein is CASSQVSGQGDTEAFF.

This clonotype has more than one count but fewer than ten. The chain carries TRBV20-1 and TRBJ1-6, with D uncertain. With 5 bases removed from V and 10 bases from J, the gap between germline ends came to 18 bases. In germline, CDR1 is DFQATT, CDR2 SNEGSKA (reference sequence). The CDR3 consists of 14 residues. The CDR3 here is CSADPASADSPLHF. The DNA for the CDR3 is TGCAGTGCTGACCCAGCCAGTGCGGACTCACCCCTCCACTTT.

This clonotype was recorded a few times. The chain employs TRBV19 and TRBJ1-1, with a weak D call TRBD1 (5 bases). From germline, CDR1 is LNHDA and CDR2 SQIVND (reference sequence). Trimming stripped 5 bases from V and 4 bases from J, with 14 bases between. CDR3 length: 14 amino acids. The CDR3 sequence is CASSLRAGGTEAFF. DNA of the CDR3: TGTGCCAGTAGTCTCCGCGCGGGGGGCACTGAAGCTTTCTTT.

CDR3 coding DNA: TGTGCCAGCAGCTTATTTCGGACCGGAACAGATACGCAGTATTTT. It codes for CASSLFRTGTDTQYF. V is TRBV7-2 and J is TRBJ2-3; D call uncertain. V gave up 2 bases and J gave up 3 bases, with 12 bases separating them. CDR1 and CDR2 (germline): SGHTA, FQGNSA. CDR3 length equals 15 residues.